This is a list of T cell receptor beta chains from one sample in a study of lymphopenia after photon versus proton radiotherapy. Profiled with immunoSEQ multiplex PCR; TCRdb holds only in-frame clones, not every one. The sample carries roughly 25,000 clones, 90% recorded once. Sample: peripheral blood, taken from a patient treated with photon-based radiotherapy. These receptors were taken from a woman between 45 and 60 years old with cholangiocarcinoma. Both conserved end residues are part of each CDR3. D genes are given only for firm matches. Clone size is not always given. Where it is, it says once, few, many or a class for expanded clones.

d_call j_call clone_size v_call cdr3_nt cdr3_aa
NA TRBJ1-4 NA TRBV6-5 TGTGCCAGCAGTTACGCTCGGGATGAAAAACTGTTTTTT CASSYARDEKLFF
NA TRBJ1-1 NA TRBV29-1 TGCAGCGTTGATGAGGTGGCAGGGACTGAAGCTTTCTTT CSVDEVAGTEAFF
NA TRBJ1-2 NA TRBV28 TGTGCCAGCAGTTTATGGCCAGGGTGGAACTATGGCTACACCTTC CASSLWPGWNYGYTF
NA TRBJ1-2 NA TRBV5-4 TGTGCCAGCACCCCCCGGGGGGATAACTATGGCTACACCTTC CASTPRGDNYGYTF
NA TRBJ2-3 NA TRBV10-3 TGTGCCATTCGATTTGGTGATACGCAGTATTTT CAIRFGDTQYF
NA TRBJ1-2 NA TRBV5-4 TGTGCCACTCGACAGGACTACTATGGCTACACCTTC CATRQDYYGYTF
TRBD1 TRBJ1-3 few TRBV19 TGTGCCAGTATTCGTCCAGGGACAGACTCTGGAAACACCATATATTTT CASIRPGTDSGNTIYF
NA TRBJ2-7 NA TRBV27 TGTGCCAGCAGTCTTCAGACAGAATCCTACGAGCAGTACTTC CASSLQTESYEQYF
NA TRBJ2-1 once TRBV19 TGTGCCAGTAGTATTAATCGGGGGAGCCACAATGAGCAGTTCTTC CASSINRGSHNEQFF
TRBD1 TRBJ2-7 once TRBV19 TGTGCCAGTAGCTCCGGACAGGGACGCGAGCAGTACTTC CASSSGQGREQYF
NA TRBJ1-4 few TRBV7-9 TGTGCCAGCAGCTACGGCGCAGCAACTAATGAAAAACTGTTTTTT CASSYGAATNEKLFF
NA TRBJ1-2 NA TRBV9 TGTGCCAGCAGCGTAGGGCCAGGGGTTGACTATGGCTACACCTTC CASSVGPGVDYGYTF
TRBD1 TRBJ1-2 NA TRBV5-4 TGTGCCAGCAGCCCCAGGGGGAGTGGTACGAACTATGGCTACACCTTC CASSPRGSGTNYGYTF
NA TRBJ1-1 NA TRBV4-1 TGCGCCAGCAGCCGAGTAATGAACACTGAAGCTTTCTTT CASSRVMNTEAFF
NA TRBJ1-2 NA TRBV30 TGTGCCTGGAGTGTACACGGGGGGTTCTATGGCTACACCTTC CAWSVHGGFYGYTF
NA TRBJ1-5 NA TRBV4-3 TGCGCCAGCAGCCAACACATTTATAGCAATCAGCCCCAGCATTTT CASSQHIYSNQPQHF
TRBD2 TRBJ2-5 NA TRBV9 TGTGCCAGCAGCCCTGAGGGGAGGGATAGTGAGACCCAGTACTTC CASSPEGRDSETQYF
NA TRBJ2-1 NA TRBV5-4 TGTGCCAGCAGCTCCTCCCTTGGCGGGGCCTACAATGAGCAGTTCTTC CASSSSLGGAYNEQFF
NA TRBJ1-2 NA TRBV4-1 TGCGCCAGCAGCCGGGGTCCCAGTCGAGGGGGCTACACCTTC CASSRGPSRGGYTF
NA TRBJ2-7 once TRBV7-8 TGTGCCAGCAGCCAACCTGGACAGTCCTACGAGCAGTACTTC CASSQPGQSYEQYF
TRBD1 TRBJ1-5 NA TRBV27 TGTGCCAGCAATCCAGGGGGACAGGGGGGACAGCCCCAGCATTTT CASNPGGQGGQPQHF
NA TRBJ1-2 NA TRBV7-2 TGTGCCAGCAGCTTATCGCAGAATGCATACCTGATGGGCTACACCTTC CASSLSQNAYLMGYTF
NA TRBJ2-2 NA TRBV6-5 TGTGCCAGCAGCTCCGGGCGGGAACGGAATGGGGAGCTGTTTTTT CASSSGRERNGELFF
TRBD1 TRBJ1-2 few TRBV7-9 TGTGCCAGCGCTGGAGGACCTCTGGAGGGGGCCCCCTACTATGGCTACACCTTC CASAGGPLEGAPYYGYTF
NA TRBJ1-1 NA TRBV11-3 TGTGCCAGCAGCTTTACGGGGCAGGCTGAAGCTTTCTTT CASSFTGQAEAFF
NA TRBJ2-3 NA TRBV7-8 TGTGCCAGCAGCTTCCGGGACCACAGCACAGATACGCAGTATTTT CASSFRDHSTDTQYF
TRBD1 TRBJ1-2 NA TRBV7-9 TGTGCCAGCAGCCAATCAGGGGGTTCCAACTATGGCTACACCTTC CASSQSGGSNYGYTF